The 20 T cell receptor beta chains below all came from one sample that was sequenced in a study of lymphopenia after photon versus proton radiotherapy. Clones were read by immunoSEQ multiplex PCR, and TCRdb kept only the in-frame ones, dropping some. The sample yields 150,000 to 200,000 clones, 70% to 90% seen once. The source was peripheral blood, collected from a patient treated with photon-based radiotherapy. The source of these receptors is a man between 50 and 59 years old with gastric cancer.

J is TRBJ2-2 and V is TRBV4-3; a possible D gene is TRBD1 (6 bases). CDR1 and CDR2 (germline): LGHNA, YSLEER. Trimming shortened V by 0 bases and J by 1 base, and 12 bases separated the two germline ends. This CDR3 is 17 amino acids long. The chain's CDR3 is CASSQDTATGNTGELFF. As DNA, the CDR3 is TGCGCCAGCAGCCAAGATACGGCGACAGGGAACACCGGGGAGCTGTTTTTT.

This chain connects TRBV7-2 to TRBJ2-7; TRBD1 might be the D (6 bases). This CDR3 has 13 residues. V lost 5 bases to trimming and J lost 7 bases, with 15 bases between them. Germline loops: CDR1 SGHTA, CDR2 FQGNSA. CDR3 nucleotides: TGTGCCAGCAGCATCTCAGGGGTTAGGGAGCAGTACTTC. Its protein product is CASSISGVREQYF.

The chain couples TRBV7-9 to TRBJ2-4; TRBD1 or TRBD2 may be the D gene (5 bases each). There are 17 residues in the CDR3. The V gene lost 5 bases and the J gene lost 0 bases, with 17 bases spanning the gap. Germline CDR1 reads SEHNR; CDR2 reads FQNEAQ (reference sequence). The CDR3 reads CASSLIRGAAAKNIQYF. CDR3 in DNA: TGTGCCAGCAGCCTAATAAGGGGAGCGGCAGCCAAAAACATTCAGTACTTC.

This chain links TRBV27 with TRBJ2-1; 10 bases line up with TRBD2. Trimming at V came to 4 bases and at J to 6 bases, leaving 9 bases not matched to a gene. The CDR3 sequence is 16 residues long. The germline V gene has CDR1 MNHEY and CDR2 SMNVEV (reference sequence). The CDR3 here is CASSSRLAGFGNEQFF. The CDR3 DNA reads as TGTGCCAGCAGTTCGAGACTAGCGGGTTTCGGCAATGAGCAGTTCTTC.

The chain uses TRBV6-5 and TRBJ2-1, with TRBD2 matching over 7 bases. CDR1 is MNHEY, CDR2 SVGAGI, per germline. Unmatched junction bases numbered 6, after V lost 4 bases and J lost 9 bases. The CDR3 runs to 13 residues. Written as DNA, the CDR3 is TGTGCCAGCAGTTTGACTAGCCAGAGTGAGCAGTTCTTC. Residues: CASSLTSQSEQFF.

The rearrangement links TRBV18 to TRBJ2-2; D perhaps matches TRBD1 (6 bases). Looked up from germline, CDR1 is KGHSH and CDR2 is LQKENI. The CDR3 length is 15 residues. V was clipped by 5 bases and J by 4 bases, with 14 bases between them. The CDR3 region is CASSGTQELTGELFF. In DNA form, the CDR3 reads TGTGCCAGCTCAGGGACACAGGAACTCACCGGGGAGCTGTTTTTT.

The chain recombines TRBV13 with TRBJ2-1; D is undetermined. This CDR3 is 14 amino acids long. The germline V gene encodes CDR1 PRHDT and CDR2 FYEKMQ (reference sequence). V was pared by 5 bases and J by 6 bases, with 14 bases between. The CDR3 loop is CASSHRSSRNEQFF. The CDR3, as DNA: TGTGCCAGCAGCCATCGTAGCTCCCGCAATGAGCAGTTCTTC.

The chain has TRBV30 and TRBJ1-1; 7 bases map to TRBD1. J was trimmed by 2 bases and V by 4 bases; bases with no gene match: 4. Germline CDR1 and CDR2: GTSNPN and SVGIG (reference sequence). The CDR3 spans 13 residues. The CDR3 sequence: CAWTGTANTEAFF. CDR3 coding DNA: TGTGCCTGGACCGGGACAGCTAACACTGAAGCTTTCTTT. The variable domain in full, completed from reference TRBV30 and TRBJ1-1, reads SQTIHQWPATLVQPVGSPLSLECTVEGTSNPNLYWYRQAAGRGLQLLFYSVGIGQISSEVPQNLSASRPQDRQFILSSKKLLLSDSGFYLCAWTGTANTEAFFGQGTRLTVV.

The chain couples TRBV4-3 to TRBJ1-1; D gene ambiguous. The V gene lost 1 base and the J gene lost 5 bases, with 17 bases spanning the gap. This CDR3 comprises 16 residues. The germline gives CDR1 LGHNA, CDR2 YSLEER. This CDR3 is CASSQVIATGRTEAFF. The DNA of the CDR3 is TGCGCCAGCAGCCAAGTAATTGCGACTGGAAGGACTGAAGCTTTCTTT.

J is TRBJ2-1 and V is TRBV5-1, with 10 bases fitting TRBD2. The junction had 5 bases not matched to a gene; V was cut back by 5 bases and J by 6 bases. CDR3 size: 14 residues. In germline, CDR1 is SGHRS, CDR2 YFSETQ. The CDR3 here is CASSSRLAGNEQFF. The CDR3 coding sequence is TGCGCCAGCAGTTCTAGACTAGCGGGCAATGAGCAGTTCTTC.

This chain connects TRBV29-1 to TRBJ2-5, with a tentative D call TRBD2 (5 bases). CDR3 length: 12 amino acids. CDR1 is SQVTM, CDR2 ANQGSEA, per germline. Trimming cost V 7 bases and J 4 bases, with 13 bases left between them. This chain's CDR3 is CSGIIRGETQYF. CDR3 nucleotide sequence: TGCAGCGGAATTATCCGGGGAGAGACCCAGTACTTC.

The rearrangement uses TRBV30 and TRBJ1-1, with D perhaps matching TRBD1 (5 bases). Trimming cost V 4 bases and J 1 base, with 13 bases left between them. The CDR3 covers 14 residues. Germline V CDR1 and CDR2: GTSNPN, SVGIG (reference sequence). For the CDR3, the DNA is TGTGCCTGGATTACCAGGGCTCAGAACACTGAAGCTTTCTTT. Translation: CAWITRAQNTEAFF.

This rearrangement joins TRBV2 to TRBJ2-1, with 7 bases matching TRBD1. Germline CDR1 is SNHLY and CDR2 is FYNNEI. The length of the CDR3 is 15 residues. V lost 10 bases and J lost 3; bases outside the gene matches: 12. CDR3 amino acids: CATPLSAGGYNEQFF. CDR3 nucleotides: TGTGCCACCCCGCTGAGCGCAGGGGGCTACAATGAGCAGTTCTTC. Drawing the rest from reference TRBV2 and TRBJ2-1, the complete variable domain is EPEVTQTPSHQVTQMGQEVILRCVPISNHLYFYWYRQILGQKVEFLVSFYNNEISEKSEIFDDQFSVERPDGSNFTLKIRSTKLEDSAMYFCATPLSAGGYNEQFFGPGTRLTVL.

This chain links TRBV7-9 with TRBJ2-3; 9 positions agree with TRBD2. Germline loops: CDR1 SEHNR, CDR2 FQNEAQ (reference sequence). V lost 6 bases and J lost 4; bases outside the gene matches: 8. CDR3 size: 15 residues. DNA for the CDR3: TGTGCCAGCAGTTCCCCGGGACTAGCCGCAGATACGCAGTATTTT. Residues: CASSSPGLAADTQYF.

This clone was detected many times. V gene TRBV19 combines with J gene TRBJ1-4; unclear D gene. CDR3 size: 11 residues. Deletions cut 5 bases from V and 7 bases from J, with 5 bases between. Germline V CDR1 and CDR2: LNHDA, SQIVND (reference sequence). The CDR3 DNA follows: TGTGCCAGTAGTGCCAGTGAAAAACTGTTTTTT. Amino acid sequence: CASSASEKLFF.

This clone was found a few times. The chain links TRBV10-3 to TRBJ1-1, with D possibly being TRBD1 (5 bases). Trimming shortened V by 2 bases and J by 5 bases, and 18 bases separated the two germline ends. The CDR3 length is 16 residues. CDR1 is ENHRY and CDR2 is SYGVKD in the germline V gene. This chain's CDR3 is CAISEPVRGGTTEAFF. The CDR3 nucleotides read TGTGCCATCAGTGAGCCTGTACGGGGGGGAACGACTGAAGCTTTCTTT.

The J gene is TRBJ2-1, the V gene TRBV11-3; D is possibly TRBD2 (5 bases). The CDR3 is made up of 14 amino acids. CDR1 and CDR2 (germline): SGHNT, YENEEA. V lost 5 bases to trimming and J lost 7 bases, with 15 bases between them. CDR3 bases: TGTGCCAGCAGCAAAGGACTGCCTCCGAATGAGCAGTTCTTC. This translates into CASSKGLPPNEQFF.

The chain couples TRBV28 to TRBJ1-1; D remains unclear. The V and J ends lost 8 bases and 4 bases respectively, with 11 bases between them. The CDR3 loop spans 12 amino acids. Per the germline V gene, CDR1 is MDHEN and CDR2 is SYDVKM. CDR3 protein: CASQTPGTEAFF. As DNA, the CDR3 is TGTGCCAGCCAAACTCCTGGCACTGAAGCTTTCTTT.

This chain joins TRBV9 and TRBJ2-7, with 7 bases that match TRBD1. In germline, CDR1 is SGDLS, CDR2 YYNGEE. V shed 0 bases and J 0 bases; nucleotides not matched to a gene: 6. CDR3 length equals 16 residues. This chain's CDR3 is CASSVGSGTVSYEQYF. The CDR3 nucleotides read TGTGCCAGCAGCGTAGGGTCCGGGACAGTCTCCTACGAGCAGTACTTC.

The V and J genes are TRBV9 and TRBJ2-1; TRBD2 agrees at 11 bases. The J segment lost 10 bases and the V segment lost 0 bases, leaving 6 bases of the junction unmatched. Germline V gives CDR1 SGDLS, CDR2 YYNGEE. The CDR3 has 15 residues. The CDR3 region has the DNA TGTGCCAGCAGCGTAGCGGCACTAGCGGGAGACGAGCAGTTCTTC. Amino acids: CASSVAALAGDEQFF.